These T cell receptor beta chains were read from a single sample in a study of OX40 agonist ivuxolimab in advanced cancers. The repertoire was sequenced with immunoSEQ multiplex PCR; TCRdb's copy has only in-frame clones and lacks some. This table holds about 25,000 clones, around four fifths found once. Sequenced material: CD4+ or CD8+ T cells sorted from blood, taken in a trial of the OX40 agonist ivuxolimab. The receptors derive from an adult with an advanced solid tumor such as melanoma, head and neck, liver or kidney cancer. Both conserved end residues are part of each CDR3. The order of the fields is clone size, CDR3 length, D gene, V gene, J gene, CDR3 protein, CDR3 DNA. The D gene is left open where the match is weak. Some rows have no size entry. The others give once, few or many, or a class for an expanded clone.

size: NA; length: 18; D: NA; V: TRBV9; J: TRBJ2-5; CDR3: CASSVEVMTAKWGETQYF; DNA: TGTGCCAGCAGCGTAGAGGTAATGACTGCAAAGTGGGGAGAGACCCAGTACTTC
size: NA; length: 14; D: NA; V: TRBV7-2; J: TRBJ2-7; CDR3: CASSRAGQAYEQYF; DNA: TGTGCCAGCAGCAGAGCGGGACAGGCTTACGAGCAGTACTTC
size: NA; length: 13; D: NA; V: TRBV30; J: TRBJ1-5; CDR3: CAWSYDNNQPQHF; DNA: TGTGCCTGGAGTTACGATAACAATCAGCCCCAGCATTTT
size: NA; length: 14; D: TRBD1; V: TRBV28; J: TRBJ1-2; CDR3: CASSLPGTDYGYTF; DNA: TGTGCCAGCAGTTTACCCGGGACAGACTATGGCTACACCTTC
size: once; length: 15; D: NA; V: TRBV27; J: TRBJ1-6; CDR3: CASSLGVSYNSPLHF; DNA: TGTGCCAGCAGTTTAGGGGTCAGCTATAATTCACCCCTCCACTTT
size: NA; length: 15; D: NA; V: TRBV4-1; J: TRBJ2-7; CDR3: CASSQDRGKAYEQYF; DNA: TGCGCCAGCAGCCAAGACCGGGGTAAAGCCTACGAGCAGTACTTC
size: NA; length: 13; D: NA; V: TRBV5-1; J: TRBJ1-1; CDR3: CASSPHRGPEAFF; DNA: TGCGCCAGCAGCCCCCATAGGGGTCCTGAAGCTTTCTTT
size: NA; length: 13; D: TRBD1; V: TRBV28; J: TRBJ2-7; CDR3: CASSLGGTGIQYF; DNA: TGTGCCAGCAGTTTAGGGGGGACAGGAATCCAGTACTTC
size: NA; length: 15; D: NA; V: TRBV15; J: TRBJ2-7; CDR3: CATSSRSGDIREQYF; DNA: TGTGCCACCAGCAGTAGGTCCGGGGACATAAGGGAGCAGTACTTC
size: NA; length: 14; D: TRBD2; V: TRBV28; J: TRBJ2-1; CDR3: CASSFSSGGNEQFF; DNA: TGTGCCAGCAGTTTCTCGTCGGGAGGCAATGAGCAGTTCTTC
size: NA; length: 14; D: NA; V: TRBV15; J: TRBJ1-5; CDR3: CATSGGTLNQPQHF; DNA: TGTGCCACCAGCGGAGGGACACTCAATCAGCCCCAGCATTTT
size: NA; length: 14; D: TRBD2; V: TRBV6-5; J: TRBJ2-3; CDR3: CASSLAGNADTQYF; DNA: TGTGCCAGCAGTTTAGCGGGTAACGCAGATACGCAGTATTTT
size: NA; length: 14; D: TRBD1; V: TRBV6-1; J: TRBJ2-1; CDR3: CASSEPGQGYEQFF; DNA: TGTGCCAGCAGTGAACCCGGACAGGGCTATGAGCAGTTCTTC